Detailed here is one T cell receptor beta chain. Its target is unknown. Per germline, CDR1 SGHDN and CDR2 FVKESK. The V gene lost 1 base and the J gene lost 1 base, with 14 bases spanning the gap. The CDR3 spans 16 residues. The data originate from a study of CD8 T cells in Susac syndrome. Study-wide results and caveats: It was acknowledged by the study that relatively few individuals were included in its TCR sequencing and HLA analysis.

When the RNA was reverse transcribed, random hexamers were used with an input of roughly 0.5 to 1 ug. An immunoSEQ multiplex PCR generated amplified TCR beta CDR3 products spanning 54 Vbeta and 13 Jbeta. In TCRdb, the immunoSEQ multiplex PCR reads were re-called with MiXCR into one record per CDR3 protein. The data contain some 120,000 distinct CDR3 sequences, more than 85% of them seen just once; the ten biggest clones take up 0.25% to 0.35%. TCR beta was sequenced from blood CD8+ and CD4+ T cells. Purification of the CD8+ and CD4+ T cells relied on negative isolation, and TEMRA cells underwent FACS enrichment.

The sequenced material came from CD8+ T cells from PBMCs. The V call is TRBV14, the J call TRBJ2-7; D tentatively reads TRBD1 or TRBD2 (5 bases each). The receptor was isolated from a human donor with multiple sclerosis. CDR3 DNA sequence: TGTGCCAGCAGCCAAGCCTGGGGACGCCTGTCCTACGAGCAGTACTTC. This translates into CASSQAWGRLSYEQYF.